The clone carrying this T cell receptor beta chain has a handful of counts. These data come from a study of shared clonotypes between healthy human individuals. Some clones are missing from TCRdb's copy, which holds only in-frame ones; the method was immunoSEQ multiplex PCR. The data contain roughly 720,000 clones, roughly 87% of them singletons. CDR3 length: 15 residues. From germline, CDR1 is MRHNA and CDR2 SNTAGT. V was trimmed by 8 bases and J by 0 bases, leaving 14 bases between them. The source material was memory CD8+ T cells from PBMCs. Subset here: CD45RO+ cells pooled with CCR7-negative TemRA cells. This sequence was found in a man aged 18 to 30 in good health. Some clones in this sample may be carry-over from other donors' samples. The chain combines TRBV6-4 with TRBJ2-1; perhaps TRBD2 as D (5 bases). CDR3 DNA: TGTGCCAGCTCCCTCCAGCGGAGCTCCTACAATGAGCAGTTCTTC. Encoded protein: CASSLQRSSYNEQFF.